This T cell receptor (beta chain) was recovered during a study of T cells after yellow fever vaccination. Study summary: In the case of low-cell-number fractions, SMART-Seq v4 Ultra Low Input was used for preparation.

Study-level points and caveats: FACS-sorted repertoires could contain abundant clonotypes contaminating from the bulk population. Most primary-vaccination clones recurred post-booster (roughly 96% CD4, just over 85% CD8).

TCRdb called the 5' RACE reads again in MiXCR, with one record for every CDR3 protein. This table holds some 120,000 distinct CDR3 sequences, around 15% found once. Note on this clonotype: No antigen is known for it.

The TCR sequence derives from a young man who received the YFV17D yellow fever vaccine. Sequenced material: CD8+ T cells sorted from PBMCs, taken 5 days after the yellow fever booster vaccination.

DNA of the CDR3: TGTGCCAGCAGCGCACAGTATGGCTACACCTTC. Protein product: CASSAQYGYTF. J is TRBJ1-2 and V is TRBV3-1; D uncertain. Germline V lookup: CDR1 LGHDT, CDR2 YNNKEL (reference sequence). The V end lost 5 bases, the J end lost 5 bases, and 6 bases lay between the germline ends. The CDR3 consists of 11 residues. Based on the CDR3 plus reference TRBV3-1 and TRBJ1-2, the full variable domain is DTAVSQTPKYLVTQMGNDKSIKCEQNLGHDTMYWYKQDSKKFLKIMFSYNNKELIINETVPNRFSPKSPDKAHLNLHINSLELGDSAVYFCASSAQYGYTFGSGTRLTVV.